These 22 T cell receptor beta chains were all obtained from the same sample, sequenced in a study of T cells after yellow fever vaccination. TCRdb redid the calling of the 5' RACE reads with MiXCR, one entry per CDR3 protein. Among 300,000 to 450,000 distinct CDR3 sequences listed, about 7.8% were seen once. The sequenced sample was PBMCs, obtained 35 to 50 days after the first yellow fever vaccination. These receptors originate from a man in his late teens or twenties who received the YFV17D yellow fever vaccine.

This clonotype was detected ten times or more. The chain has TRBV3-1 and TRBJ2-1, with TRBD2 identical over 8 bases. Germline trimming cut 4 bases from V and 3 bases from J; bases unmatched to any gene: 5. The CDR3 extends over 15 amino acids. The germline V gene encodes CDR1 LGHDT and CDR2 YNNKEL (reference sequence). This chain's CDR3 is CASSPWRGVYNEQFF. The CDR3 DNA is TGTGCCAGCAGCCCATGGCGGGGGGTCTACAATGAGCAGTTCTTC.

This clonotype was observed at least ten times. The J gene is TRBJ1-2, the V gene TRBV29-1; tentatively, D is TRBD1 (5 bases). Trimming took 5 bases from V and 10 from J, leaving 14 bases between them. The CDR3 is made up of 11 amino acids. Germline CDR1 reads SQVTM; CDR2 reads ANQGSEA. CDR3 nucleotides: TGCAGCGTTCGGGACGAATACTTCTACACCTTC. Translating gives CSVRDEYFYTF.

The chain combines TRBV6-1 with TRBJ1-5; TRBD1 matches at 12 bases. CDR3 length: 17 residues. Trimming took 6 bases from V and 6 from J; bases not matched to a gene: 12. Per the germline V gene, CDR1 is MNHNS and CDR2 is SASEGT. The CDR3 DNA is TGTGCCAGCAGCCCTCTCTCGGGACAGGGGGCATTTCAGCCCCAGCATTTT. Amino acids: CASSPLSGQGAFQPQHF.

This clonotype was counted between two and nine times. The chain carries TRBV11-2 and TRBJ2-1, with TRBD2 identical over 8 bases. With 5 bases clipped from V and 7 bases from J, the junction kept 7 bases outside the gene matches. The CDR3 extends over 14 amino acids. CDR1 SGHAT and CDR2 FQNNGV come from the germline V gene. The CDR3 reads CASSRGGGTNEQFF. The CDR3 coding sequence is TGTGCCAGCAGCAGGGGCGGGGGGACGAATGAGCAGTTCTTC.

This clonotype was seen a few times. The chain employs TRBV2 and TRBJ2-7; a weak D match, TRBD2 (5 bases). This CDR3 is 13 amino acids long. The V gene's germline CDR1 is SNHLY and CDR2 FYNNEI. V was pared by 6 bases and J by 2 bases, with 11 bases between. The CDR3 DNA sequence: TGTGCCAGCAGCGCTCCCGGGACCTACGAGCAGTACGTC. It specifies CASSAPGTYEQYV.

This chain uses TRBV29-1 with TRBJ2-1; 8 bases are a match to TRBD2. With V trimmed by 5 bases and J by 8 bases, 11 bases remained unmatched. The CDR3 length is 14 residues. Germline V lookup: CDR1 SQVTM, CDR2 ANQGSEA. The CDR3 nucleotides read TGCAGCGTTTCCGGGACTAGTCGGTTAGATGAGCAGTTCTTC. It encodes CSVSGTSRLDEQFF.

This chain joins TRBV9 and TRBJ2-5, with 7 bases matching TRBD2. In germline, CDR1 is SGDLS, CDR2 YYNGEE. The V and J ends lost 4 bases and 9 bases, in that order; junction bases with no gene match: 6. The CDR3 has 12 amino acids. CDR3 coding DNA: TGTGCCAGCAGCCCACCTGGGGGGGCCCAGTACTTC. Translation: CASSPPGGAQYF.

This clonotype was recorded at least ten times. The chain carries TRBV4-2 and TRBJ2-3; D gene unclear. Trimming shortened V by 0 bases and J by 5 bases, and 6 bases separated the two germline ends. Germline V gene data show CDR1 as LGHNA and CDR2 as YNFKEQ. The CDR3 has 13 amino acids. CDR3 sequence reads: CASSQENGDTQYF. In DNA form, the CDR3 reads TGTGCCAGCAGCCAAGAAAATGGAGATACGCAGTATTTT.

Ten or more counts support this clonotype. The chain recombines TRBV7-9 with TRBJ1-1; the match to TRBD1 covers 8 bases. V dropped 5 bases and J dropped 5; count of bases not matched to a gene: 10. The CDR3 covers 15 residues. The germline gives CDR1 SEHNR, CDR2 FQNEAQ (reference sequence). The CDR3 coding sequence is TGTGCCAGCAGCGCGGGCACAGGGGGGGGGACTGAAGCTTTCTTT. Protein: CASSAGTGGGTEAFF.

This clonotype was counted a few times. The rearrangement uses TRBV18 and TRBJ2-3; weak D call: TRBD1 (6 bases). CDR3 size: 18 residues. With 1 base removed from V and 4 bases from J, the gap between germline ends came to 21 bases. Germline loops: CDR1 KGHSH, CDR2 LQKENI. The CDR3 loop reads CASSPRPPSTGSADTQYF. As DNA, the CDR3 is TGTGCCAGCTCACCACGACCTCCGTCGACAGGTTCAGCAGATACGCAGTATTTT.

The chain joins TRBV18 to TRBJ2-7; 7 bases map to TRBD1. The germline V gene has CDR1 KGHSH and CDR2 LQKENI. With 1 base clipped from V and 6 bases from J, the junction kept 15 bases outside the gene matches. CDR3 length: 17 residues. The CDR3 region is CASSPRPTGAEQGEQYF. The CDR3 region has the DNA TGTGCCAGCTCACCACGACCTACAGGGGCCGAGCAGGGCGAGCAGTACTTC.

This clonotype was picked up many times. The gene calls are TRBV2 and TRBJ2-7; D is possibly TRBD1 or TRBD2 (5 bases each). The ends were cut back, 3 bases at V and 6 bases at J, with 12 bases in the middle. This CDR3 is built from 13 residues. The germline V gene encodes CDR1 SNHLY and CDR2 FYNNEI. Written as DNA, the CDR3 is TGTGCCAGCAGTGACGTGGGACGTGCCGAGCAGTACTTC. It encodes CASSDVGRAEQYF.

A few counts support this clonotype. The chain uses TRBV6-1 and TRBJ1-5; D remains ambiguous. The CDR3 contains 15 residues. The V end was cut by 5 bases, the J end by 3 bases, with 14 bases between. The germline CDR1 and CDR2 sequences are MNHNS and SASEGT. CDR3 nucleotide sequence: TGTGCCAGCAGTCCTCAAGGCAGATTCAATCAGCCCCAGCATTTT. It encodes CASSPQGRFNQPQHF.

This clonotype came up a few times. CDR3 in DNA: TGTGCCAGCAGCCTCGGGTTCTATGGCTACACCTTC. It codes for CASSLGFYGYTF. This sequence joins TRBV12-3 or TRBV12-4 and TRBJ1-2, with unresolved D. The V gene lost 6 bases and the J gene lost 4 bases, with 9 bases spanning the gap. CDR3 length: 12 amino acids.

The table lists this clonotype with a few counts. The chain combines TRBV4-2 with TRBJ2-3, with TRBD2 matching 9 bases. V lost 1 base, J lost 0 bases, and 8 bases stayed unmatched. This CDR3 region has 18 residues. Germline CDR1 and CDR2: LGHNA and YNFKEQ. For the CDR3, the DNA is TGTGCCAGCAGCCAAGGACTAGCGGCGGGTTCTAGCACAGATACGCAGTATTTT. Translation gives CASSQGLAAGSSTDTQYF.

This clonotype turned up a few times. The gene calls are TRBV30 and TRBJ1-6; TRBD1 is a possible D gene (5 bases). Deletions cut 2 bases from V and 10 bases from J, with 12 bases between. Germline V gene sequence: CDR1 GTSNPN, CDR2 SVGIG (reference sequence). This CDR3 comprises 13 residues. In DNA form, the CDR3 reads TGTGCCTGGAGTACCCGGGGCCAATCACCCCTCCACTTT. It codes for CAWSTRGQSPLHF.

This clonotype was detected a few times. The gene calls are TRBV3-1 and TRBJ1-6, with D uncertain. Germline V gene lookup returns CDR1 LGHDT and CDR2 YNNKEL (reference sequence). The V end was cut by 0 bases, the J end by 8 bases, with 8 bases between. The CDR3 covers 14 residues. The CDR3 bases are TGTGCCAGCAGCCAAGATTTTACGGATTCACCCCTCCACTTT. Its translation: CASSQDFTDSPLHF. Based on the CDR3 plus reference TRBV3-1 and TRBJ1-6, the full variable domain is DTAVSQTPKYLVTQMGNDKSIKCEQNLGHDTMYWYKQDSKKFLKIMFSYNNKELIINETVPNRFSPKSPDKAHLNLHINSLELGDSAVYFCASSQDFTDSPLHFGNGTRLTVT.

The rearrangement uses TRBV11-2 and TRBJ1-1; TRBD1 matches at 7 bases. The J segment lost 4 bases and the V segment lost 1 base, leaving 6 bases of the junction unmatched. This CDR3 spans 15 amino acids. Germline CDR1 is SGHAT and CDR2 is FQNNGV. CDR3 bases: TGTGCCAGCAGCTTAGGGGAAGGGGGCGGCACTGAAGCTTTCTTT. Translating it yields CASSLGEGGGTEAFF.

The chain is built from TRBV29-1 and TRBJ2-3; 7 bases line up with TRBD2. With 4 bases clipped from V and 4 bases from J, the junction kept 17 bases outside the gene matches. Germline V gene data show CDR1 as SQVTM and CDR2 as ANQGSEA. The CDR3 is 17 residues long. The CDR3 sequence is CSVGREGSIRKPDTQYF. CDR3 coding DNA: TGCAGCGTTGGTAGGGAGGGGTCGATAAGAAAGCCAGATACGCAGTATTTT.

This clonotype showed up just a few times. The rearrangement joins TRBV10-3 to TRBJ1-6; TRBD1 is a possible D gene (5 bases). Germline CDR1 is ENHRY and CDR2 is SYGVKD. Between the trimmed V and J ends, which lost 10 bases and 7 bases, there was a span of 29 bases. The CDR3 runs to 18 residues. The DNA of the CDR3 is TGTGCCACCGATCACCGCCCCGGACACTGGGGCTCCAATTCACCCCTCCACTTT. It encodes CATDHRPGHWGSNSPLHF.

V gene TRBV7-9 combines with J gene TRBJ1-1; 8 bases agree with TRBD1. The CDR3 has 15 amino acids. The V and J ends lost 5 bases and 3 bases, in that order; junction bases with no gene match: 8. Looked up from germline, CDR1 is SEHNR and CDR2 is FQNEAQ (reference sequence). CDR3 sequence reads: CASSTRQGRDTEAFF. CDR3 in DNA: TGTGCCAGCAGCACCCGACAGGGGCGAGACACTGAAGCTTTCTTT.

This clonotype was seen a handful of times. This chain uses TRBV29-1 with TRBJ2-1; D tentatively fits TRBD1 or TRBD2 (7 bases each). The CDR3 spans 14 residues. Germline-derived CDR1 and CDR2 are SQVTM and ANQGSEA. The V end lost 7 bases, the J end lost 2 bases, and 15 bases lay between the germline ends. The CDR3 DNA reads as TGCAGCGGACAGGGAGGGGGAGCCTACAATGAGCAGTTCTTC. It specifies CSGQGGGAYNEQFF.